Listed below are T cell receptor beta chains from one sample, sequenced in a study of blood T cell repertoires in COVID-19. The table came from immunoSEQ multiplex PCR; TCRdb's copy has only in-frame clones and leaves some out. The sample consists of some 48,000 clones, roughly 83% of them appearing once. Source material: peripheral blood. These receptors all stem from a man between 45 and 60 years old with acute or convalescent COVID-19. Each CDR3 is given with its conserved first and last residue. The D gene is left open where the match is weak. Clone size appears in some rows only: once, few, many, or a class for an expanded clone.

D: TRBD2
size: NA
J: TRBJ2-1
V: TRBV3-1/TRBV3-2
CDR3: CASIGTSGDKYNEQFF
DNA: TGTGCCAGCATTGGGACTAGCGGAGATAAGTACAATGAGCAGTTCTTC

D: TRBD2
size: NA
J: TRBJ2-1
V: TRBV6-2/TRBV6-3
CDR3: CASSHGVIAGGPYNEQFF
DNA: TGTGCCAGCAGTCACGGGGTTATAGCGGGGGGGCCGTATAATGAGCAGTTCTTC

D: TRBD1
size: NA
J: TRBJ1-1
V: TRBV2
CDR3: CASSERQGDMNTEAFF
DNA: TGTGCCAGCAGTGAACGACAGGGCGATATGAACACTGAAGCTTTCTTT

D: NA
size: NA
J: TRBJ2-1
V: TRBV5-1
CDR3: CASRPPGDEQFF
DNA: TGCGCCAGCAGGCCCCCAGGGGATGAGCAGTTCTTC

D: NA
size: NA
J: TRBJ2-1
V: TRBV27
CDR3: CASSLTRSSYNEQFF
DNA: TGTGCCAGCAGTTTAACTCGGAGCTCCTACAATGAGCAGTTCTTC

D: TRBD1
size: NA
J: TRBJ1-2
V: TRBV13
CDR3: CASSPSGTVLFNYGYTF
DNA: TGTGCCAGCAGCCCTTCCGGGACAGTACTCTTTAACTATGGCTACACCTTC

D: NA
size: NA
J: TRBJ2-7
V: TRBV7-3
CDR3: CASSLTPTSSEQYF
DNA: TGTGCCAGCAGCTTAACCCCAACTAGTAGCGAGCAGTACTTC

D: NA
size: few
J: TRBJ1-1
V: TRBV7-9
CDR3: CASSHISTSDEAFF
DNA: TGTGCCAGCAGTCATATATCGACATCGGATGAAGCTTTCTTT

D: TRBD2
size: NA
J: TRBJ2-1
V: TRBV7-3
CDR3: CASSPGLASYNEQFF
DNA: TGTGCCAGCAGCCCCGGACTAGCCTCCTACAATGAGCAGTTCTTC

D: NA
size: few
J: TRBJ1-6
V: TRBV27
CDR3: CASTWFGSFNSPLHF
DNA: TGTGCCAGCACCTGGTTTGGCAGTTTTAATTCACCCCTCCACTTT

D: NA
size: NA
J: TRBJ1-6
V: TRBV5-4
CDR3: CASSLLQNSPLHF
DNA: TGTGCCAGCAGCCTATTACAGAATTCACCCCTCCACTTT

D: TRBD1
size: NA
J: TRBJ1-4
V: TRBV5-5
CDR3: CASSLQGSNEKLFF
DNA: TGTGCCAGCAGCTTACAGGGGAGTAATGAAAAACTGTTTTTT

D: TRBD2
size: NA
J: TRBJ2-2
V: TRBV27
CDR3: CASSLSGGGGELFF
DNA: TGTGCCAGCAGTTTAAGCGGGGGGGGCGGGGAGCTGTTTTTT

D: NA
size: NA
J: TRBJ2-7
V: TRBV5-6
CDR3: CASSSLGATYEQYF
DNA: TGTGCCAGCAGCTCCCTGGGGGCCACCTACGAGCAGTACTTC

D: NA
size: NA
J: TRBJ2-1
V: TRBV5-6
CDR3: CASSFSPREQFF
DNA: TGTGCCAGCAGCTTTAGCCCGCGCGAGCAGTTCTTC

D: TRBD2
size: once
J: TRBJ2-5
V: TRBV27
CDR3: CASSLVAGGGRETQYF
DNA: TGTGCCAGCAGTTTAGTGGCGGGAGGGGGTCGAGAGACCCAGTACTTC

D: NA
size: once
J: TRBJ1-2
V: TRBV9
CDR3: CASSVSSGSGYTF
DNA: TGTGCCAGCAGCGTGTCTTCCGGGAGTGGCTACACCTTC

D: TRBD2
size: NA
J: TRBJ2-3
V: TRBV3-1/TRBV3-2
CDR3: CASSQDSGGYDTQYF
DNA: TGTGCCAGCAGCCAAGATAGCGGGGGGTACGATACGCAGTATTTT

D: NA
size: NA
J: TRBJ1-5
V: TRBV6-5
CDR3: CASSYATGFVQPQHF
DNA: TGTGCCAGCAGTTATGCGACAGGTTTTGTCCAGCCCCAGCATTTT

D: NA
size: NA
J: TRBJ2-2
V: TRBV11-3
CDR3: CASSRGSYTGELFF
DNA: TGTGCCAGCAGCCGAGGGAGTTACACCGGGGAGCTGTTTTTT

D: NA
size: once
J: TRBJ2-6
V: TRBV7-2
CDR3: CASSPGGPGANVLTF
DNA: TGTGCCAGCAGCCCGGGCGGGCCTGGGGCCAACGTCCTGACTTTC

D: NA
size: NA
J: TRBJ1-1
V: TRBV7-9
CDR3: CASRALPDGMNTEAFF
DNA: TGTGCCAGCAGGGCTCTACCGGACGGGATGAACACTGAAGCTTTCTTT

D: NA
size: once
J: TRBJ1-4
V: TRBV27
CDR3: CASSTGRDDEKLFF
DNA: TGTGCCAGCAGCACAGGAAGAGATGATGAAAAACTGTTTTTT

D: TRBD1
size: NA
J: TRBJ1-6
V: TRBV2
CDR3: CASIPDRGSPNSPLHF
DNA: TGTGCCAGCATTCCAGACAGGGGCTCGCCTAATTCACCCCTCCACTTT

D: NA
size: NA
J: TRBJ1-4
V: TRBV11-2
CDR3: CASSSQGRTNEKLFF
DNA: TGTGCCAGCAGCTCACAGGGCCGCACTAATGAAAAACTGTTTTTT

D: NA
size: NA
J: TRBJ1-6
V: TRBV5-1
CDR3: CASTLHGQGSNSPLHF
DNA: TGCGCCAGCACCCTACACGGGCAGGGAAGCAATTCACCCCTCCACTTT

D: TRBD2
size: NA
J: TRBJ2-3
V: TRBV29-1
CDR3: CSVGGGGLAGVRGTDTQYF
DNA: TGCAGCGTTGGGGGTGGAGGACTAGCGGGAGTTAGGGGCACAGATACGCAGTATTTT

D: TRBD1
size: NA
J: TRBJ1-4
V: TRBV5-1
CDR3: CASSENTGANEKLFF
DNA: TGCGCCAGCAGCGAAAATACAGGGGCTAATGAAAAACTGTTTTTT

D: TRBD1
size: NA
J: TRBJ1-5
V: TRBV10-2
CDR3: CASSAGDSLGNGQPQHF
DNA: TGCGCCAGCAGTGCGGGGGACAGTCTTGGCAATGGTCAGCCCCAGCATTTT

D: NA
size: NA
J: TRBJ1-6
V: TRBV18
CDR3: CASSPSTDPNSPLHF
DNA: TGTGCCAGCTCACCATCGACAGACCCTAATTCACCCCTCCACTTT

D: TRBD1
size: NA
J: TRBJ1-2
V: TRBV6-4
CDR3: CASSDRAETGLYGYTF
DNA: TGTGCCAGCAGTGACCGGGCCGAGACAGGGCTTTATGGCTACACCTTC

D: TRBD1
size: NA
J: TRBJ2-2
V: TRBV7-6
CDR3: CASSHGANRGYPGELFF
DNA: TGTGCCAGCAGCCACGGCGCCAACAGGGGCTATCCCGGGGAGCTGTTTTTT

D: TRBD1
size: NA
J: TRBJ1-4
V: TRBV19
CDR3: CASSMDREGATNEKLFF
DNA: TGTGCCAGTAGTATGGACAGGGAGGGCGCAACTAATGAAAAACTGTTTTTT

D: NA
size: NA
J: TRBJ2-2
V: TRBV5-6
CDR3: CASSAAMEAGELFF
DNA: TGTGCCAGCAGCGCTGCGATGGAGGCCGGGGAGCTGTTTTTT

D: TRBD1
size: NA
J: TRBJ1-2
V: TRBV29-1
CDR3: CSVYRGQDYGYTF
DNA: TGCAGCGTTTACAGGGGGCAGGACTATGGCTACACCTTC

D: TRBD1
size: NA
J: TRBJ1-1
V: TRBV11-2
CDR3: CASSLTGSRATEAFF
DNA: TGTGCCAGCAGCTTGACAGGGAGCCGAGCCACTGAAGCTTTCTTT

D: NA
size: NA
J: TRBJ1-2
V: TRBV27
CDR3: CASSLDSLYGYTF
DNA: TGTGCCAGCAGTCTCGACAGCCTCTATGGCTACACCTTC

D: TRBD2
size: NA
J: TRBJ2-7
V: TRBV9
CDR3: CASSAKSREGVSDEQYF
DNA: TGTGCCAGCAGCGCCAAAAGCCGGGAGGGAGTCAGTGACGAGCAGTACTTC

D: NA
size: NA
J: TRBJ2-5
V: TRBV7-9
CDR3: CASSLGQIQETQYF
DNA: TGTGCCAGCAGCTTAGGGCAGATCCAAGAGACCCAGTACTTC

D: NA
size: NA
J: TRBJ2-7
V: TRBV5-1
CDR3: CASSSGLGGEQYF
DNA: TGCGCCAGCAGCTCTGGACTAGGGGGCGAGCAGTACTTC

D: NA
size: NA
J: TRBJ2-7
V: TRBV4-1
CDR3: CASSHPGDYEQYF
DNA: TGCGCCAGCAGCCACCCAGGGGACTACGAGCAGTACTTC

D: TRBD2
size: NA
J: TRBJ2-5
V: TRBV6-5
CDR3: CATGRLGRETQYF
DNA: TGTGCCACCGGGAGGTTAGGGAGGGAGACCCAGTACTTC

D: NA
size: NA
J: TRBJ2-2
V: TRBV5-1
CDR3: CASSALDMAGELFF
DNA: TGCGCCAGCAGCGCACTGGACATGGCCGGGGAGCTGTTTTTT

D: TRBD2
size: once
J: TRBJ2-2
V: TRBV9
CDR3: CASSYSGGLNTGELFF
DNA: TGTGCCAGCAGTTATAGCGGGGGGCTGAACACCGGGGAGCTGTTTTTT

D: TRBD1
size: NA
J: TRBJ1-1
V: TRBV5-1
CDR3: CASSPSRDRMSTEAFF
DNA: TGCGCCAGCAGCCCGTCCCGGGACAGGATGAGCACTGAAGCTTTCTTT

D: TRBD1
size: NA
J: TRBJ1-5
V: TRBV7-8
CDR3: CASRIDRGDDNQPQHF
DNA: TGTGCCAGCAGGATCGACAGGGGCGACGACAATCAGCCCCAGCATTTT

D: NA
size: NA
J: TRBJ2-7
V: TRBV18
CDR3: CASSPNSNSRLSSYEQYF
DNA: TGTGCCAGCTCACCTAACTCTAACAGCCGCCTTTCTTCCTACGAGCAGTACTTC

D: TRBD1
size: NA
J: TRBJ2-1
V: TRBV6-6
CDR3: CASRPAGQGDYNEQFF
DNA: TGTGCCAGCAGGCCCGCCGGACAGGGGGATTACAATGAGCAGTTCTTC

D: TRBD1
size: few
J: TRBJ1-6
V: TRBV4-2
CDR3: CASSQVDRGLGSPLHF
DNA: TGTGCCAGCAGCCAAGTTGACAGGGGGCTTGGGTCACCCCTCCACTTT

D: NA
size: once
J: TRBJ1-4
V: TRBV28
CDR3: CASKYPGDNEKLFF
DNA: TGTGCCAGCAAATATCCGGGAGATAATGAAAAACTGTTTTTT